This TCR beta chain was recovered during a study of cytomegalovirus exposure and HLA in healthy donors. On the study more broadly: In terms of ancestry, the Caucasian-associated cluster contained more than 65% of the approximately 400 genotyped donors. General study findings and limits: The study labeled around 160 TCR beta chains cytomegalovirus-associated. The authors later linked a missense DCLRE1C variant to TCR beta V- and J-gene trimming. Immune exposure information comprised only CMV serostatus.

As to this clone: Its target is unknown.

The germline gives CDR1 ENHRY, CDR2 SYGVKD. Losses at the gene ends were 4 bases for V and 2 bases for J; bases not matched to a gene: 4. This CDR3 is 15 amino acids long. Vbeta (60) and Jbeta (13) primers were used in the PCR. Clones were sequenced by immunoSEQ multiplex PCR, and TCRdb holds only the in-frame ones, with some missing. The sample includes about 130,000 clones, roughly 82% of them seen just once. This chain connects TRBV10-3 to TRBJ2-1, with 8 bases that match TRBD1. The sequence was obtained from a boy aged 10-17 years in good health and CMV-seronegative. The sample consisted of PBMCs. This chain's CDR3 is CAISVTGVTYNEQFF. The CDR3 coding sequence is TGTGCCATCAGTGTGACAGGGGTTACCTACAATGAGCAGTTCTTC.